The rows below give T cell receptor beta chains drawn from one sample of a study of blood T cells in healthy people across ages. Using its own MiXCR run on the 5' RACE reads, TCRdb lists one record per CDR3 protein. The top ten clones hold roughly 3.6% of a sample with hundreds of thousands of distinct CDR3 sequences, 20% to 25% of them seen once. The sample was blood. These TCRs come from a man between 65 and 80 years old in good health. The CDR3 runs from the conserved cysteine through the conserved F or W. The order of the fields is D gene, clone size, V gene, J gene, CDR3 DNA, CDR3 protein. The D gene is left open where the match is weak. Clone sizes are given selectively: once, few, many, or a class where the clone is expanded.

d_gene: TRBD2
abundance: few
v_gene: TRBV29-1
j_gene: TRBJ2-7
CDR3nt: TGCAGCGTTGCGGTCCGTCTAGCGGCAAACGAGCAGTACTTC
CDR3aa: CSVAVRLAANEQYF

d_gene: TRBD1
abundance: .
v_gene: TRBV12-3/TRBV12-4
j_gene: TRBJ1-4
CDR3nt: TGTGCCAGCAGTAACAGGGGGCTGGGAAAACTGTTTTTT
CDR3aa: CASSNRGLGKLFF

d_gene: .
abundance: .
v_gene: TRBV20-1
j_gene: TRBJ1-2
CDR3nt: TGCAGTGCTAGAAAGCAGGCTGATCTCTATGGCTACACCTTC
CDR3aa: CSARKQADLYGYTF

d_gene: TRBD1
abundance: few
v_gene: TRBV25-1
j_gene: TRBJ2-2
CDR3nt: TGTGCCAGCATTAAGACAGGGGTGGGCGGGGAGCTGTTTTTT
CDR3aa: CASIKTGVGGELFF

d_gene: .
abundance: .
v_gene: TRBV18
j_gene: TRBJ2-3
CDR3nt: TGTGCCAGCTCACCAGCAAAGGGATCGGGAGATACGCAGTATTTT
CDR3aa: CASSPAKGSGDTQYF

d_gene: TRBD1
abundance: .
v_gene: TRBV24-1
j_gene: TRBJ2-1
CDR3nt: TGTGCCACCAGTGATACAGGACAGGGCGGCAATGAGCAGTTCTTC
CDR3aa: CATSDTGQGGNEQFF

d_gene: .
abundance: few
v_gene: TRBV5-1
j_gene: TRBJ2-7
CDR3nt: TGCGCCAGCAGCGGGAGACCGGAGACCCAGCAGTACTTC
CDR3aa: CASSGRPETQQYF

d_gene: .
abundance: many
v_gene: TRBV28
j_gene: TRBJ2-4
CDR3nt: TGTGCCAGCAGTTTAACCGACATAGCCAAAAACATTCAGTACTTC
CDR3aa: CASSLTDIAKNIQYF

d_gene: .
abundance: .
v_gene: TRBV5-5
j_gene: TRBJ1-4
CDR3nt: TGTGCCAGCAGCCCCGACGGAGGAAATAATGAAAAACTGTTTTTT
CDR3aa: CASSPDGGNNEKLFF

d_gene: TRBD1
abundance: once
v_gene: TRBV10-3
j_gene: TRBJ1-4
CDR3nt: TGTGCCATCAGTCCGACAGGGGGCGGGGGAGAAAAACTGTTTTTT
CDR3aa: CAISPTGGGGEKLFF

d_gene: .
abundance: few
v_gene: TRBV28
j_gene: TRBJ1-6
CDR3nt: TGTGCCAGCAGTCGCCAATCGGCCCAAAATTCACCCCTCCACTTT
CDR3aa: CASSRQSAQNSPLHF

d_gene: .
abundance: many
v_gene: TRBV3-1
j_gene: TRBJ2-5
CDR3nt: TGTGCCAGCAGCCAAGTGGGTCGGGAAGGGACCCAGTACTTC
CDR3aa: CASSQVGREGTQYF

d_gene: TRBD2
abundance: .
v_gene: TRBV7-2
j_gene: TRBJ2-1
CDR3nt: TGTGCCAGCAGCTTAGTTGGGACTAGCAATGAGCAGTTCTTC
CDR3aa: CASSLVGTSNEQFF

d_gene: TRBD1
abundance: many
v_gene: TRBV6-6
j_gene: TRBJ2-7
CDR3nt: TGTGCCAGCAGTTGGGGACAGGGGGGCGAGCAGTACTTC
CDR3aa: CASSWGQGGEQYF

d_gene: .
abundance: once
v_gene: TRBV4-3
j_gene: TRBJ2-1
CDR3nt: TGCGCCAGCAGCCCTACCGCGGAGGGGATTGAGCAGTTCTTC
CDR3aa: CASSPTAEGIEQFF